This TCR beta chain was sequenced for a study of T cells in Graves' hyperthyroidism and ophthalmopathy (dated by TCRdb to between 2018 and 2021). Some background on the complete study: To identify TCR V-J signatures that set the groups apart, the researchers used a discovery cohort of about a hundred patients, made up of 43 with Graves' ophthalmopathy and 57 with stable Graves' hyperthyroidism. Whether ophthalmopathy could be predicted prospectively was tested in an independent validation cohort made up of roughly 20 hyperthyroidism patients plus 17 patients who later progressed to ophthalmopathy. In addition, the study compared T-cell repertoires in thyroid tissue and in blood from several Graves' hyperthyroidism patients. The 100 discovery patients were randomly divided into training and test sets at a 7:3 ratio. Once sampling was done, hyperthyroidism patients were given methimazole at a starting dose of 30 mg daily, whereas ophthalmopathy patients were given high-dose intravenous methylprednisolone. The paper describes TCR Vbeta CDR3 sequencing of 130 to 150 peripheral blood samples, made up of 43 ophthalmopathy patients, 70 to 75 hyperthyroidism patients and 17 progressor patients.

Patients with uncontrolled infections, other autoimmune diseases, pregnancy or lactation were excluded. Clinical symptoms, serum thyroxine and TRAb, thyroid ultrasound, and orbital computed tomography formed the basis for the diagnoses. Trizol reagent was used to extract total RNA, and RNA quality was then checked on an Agilent 2100 Bioanalyzer. The TCR beta CDR3 regions were amplified from the RNA transcripts. The TCR CDR3 was subjected to a first round of RT-PCR using the HTBI primer set and the Qiagen OneStep RT-PCR kit. A second multiplex PCR round built the libraries, followed by size selection and purification. Sequencing of the libraries was done on an Illumina HiSeq2000 using paired-end 100 bp reads. In the source study's methods: Raw data were processed with SOAPnuke, discarding reads with adapters, uncalled bases, mean Phred below 15, or no exact constant-primer or identifier match. High-quality paired reads were merged using COPE v1.2.5, and each unique nucleotide sequence was defined as a clonotype. MiTCR v1.1 was used to align clonotypes to the IMGT TRBV, TRBD and TRBJ reference segments. The analysis included only V-J combinations with a frequency above 0.0001, which together covered 99.2% of the repertoires. The TCS score was defined as F50 (clonal expansion) divided by E x V (chaos), with BLOSUM62-based TCRdist calculated between CDR3 peptides within each V-J. Welch's t-statistics and random forest reduced roughly 530 V-J features to roughly 13, which were used in a naive Bayes classifier (R e1071). The similarity between thyroid and blood repertoires was quantified using the Morisita-Horn index. TCRdb reprocessing: public reads trimmed at Q25 with fastp, clones called with MiXCR, in-frame beta chains kept. Each record represents a unique CDR3 protein, reported with the most common genes and DNA among its rows. The V and J calls and clone size come from TCRdb's table, not from the authors' own analysis. Present in this sample are about 570,000 distinct CDR3 sequences, approximately 44% of which were seen just once. 19% of the sample goes to the ten largest clones.

This clonotype was seen ten or more times. Its specific antigen is unknown. No much larger clone exists at a distance of one base, and base qualities are not known. The paper as a whole reports these results and caveats: Sample size was not statistically predetermined, and investigators were not blinded to group allocation. A model built on a 13 V-J signature distinguished ophthalmopathy from stable hyperthyroidism, reaching around 88% sensitivity and approximately 81% specificity in cross-validation and 80%/75% in testing. In validation, progression to ophthalmopathy was predicted by the model with 70% to 71% sensitivity and 72% to 85% specificity, a median of roughly six months before onset. Most expanded thyroid clonotypes (frequency above 0.001) were also detected in blood, suggesting blood repertoires may reflect thyroid immune responses.

Sequencing used peripheral blood or thyroid tissue (not recorded which). This clonotype originated in an adult woman with Graves' disease, either hyperthyroidism or ophthalmopathy (not recorded which).

The DNA sequence is given as TGCGCCAGCAGCTCGGAATTAGGAGAGACCCAGTACTTC. It specifies CASSSELGETQYF. This chain joins TRBV5-1 to TRBJ2-5; the D gene cannot be resolved reliably. Relative to germline, V is 3 bases shorter and J is 4 bases shorter, with 10 bases between their ends. From cysteine to phenylalanine, the CDR3 is 13 amino acids long. Just the 39-base CDR3 DNA is kept, in frame starting at base 1. CDR1 and CDR2 (SGHRS, YFSETQ) derive from the germline V gene.